The 4 T cell receptor beta chains listed next were all sequenced from one sample in a study of CXCR3-negative and CXCR3-positive naive CD8 T cells. TRB cDNA was prepared as libraries by UMI-labeled 5' RACE. Using the 5' RACE reads, TCRdb records one entry per CDR3 protein without DNA. This sample's table reports roughly 40,000 distinct CDR3 sequences. Sequenced input: memory CD8+ T cells from blood. These receptors were taken from a human donor in good health. Some clones in this sample may be carry-over from other donors' samples.

This rearrangement joins TRBV21-1 to TRBJ2-7; the D gene TCRdb calls, TRBD1, cannot be checked with no DNA. TRBV21-1 represents a pseudogene. This CDR3 comprises 16 residues. The CDR3 sequence is CASSKGPRDNPYEQYF.

The chain combines TRBV20-1 with TRBJ2-7; TCRdb returns TRBD2, unconfirmable since there is no DNA. The CDR3 is 15 residues long. The V gene's germline CDR1 is DFQATT and CDR2 SNEGSKA (reference sequence). The CDR3 here is CSARDEGRPYNEQYF.

V and J are TRBV7-9 and TRBJ2-7. The length of the CDR3 is 12 residues. The germline V gene encodes CDR1 SEHNR and CDR2 FQNEAQ (reference sequence). CDR3 amino acids: CASSLDVIEQYF.

CDR3 residues: CASSQESTSPYNEQFF. The chain joins TRBV4-3 to TRBJ2-1. This CDR3 is 16 amino acids long. Looked up from germline, CDR1 is LGHNA and CDR2 is YSLEER.